This T cell receptor (beta chain) was observed in a study of cytomegalovirus exposure and HLA in healthy donors. PCR involved 60 Vbeta and 13 Jbeta primers. Profiling relied on immunoSEQ multiplex PCR, and the TCRdb table lists in-frame clones only, not all of them. This sample has about 140,000 clones, with 80% found just once. Germline V gives CDR1 MNHEY, CDR2 SVGAGI. The ends were cut back, 6 bases at V and 3 bases at J, with 12 bases in the middle. The CDR3 totals 14 residues. Sequenced: PBMCs. The rearrangement uses TRBV6-5 and TRBJ1-5; tentative D call: TRBD1 (6 bases). The sequence derives from a male donor in good health and CMV-seronegative. The CDR3 protein is CASRRGGPNQPQHF. The DNA of the CDR3 is TGTGCCAGCAGGAGGGGGGGCCCCAATCAGCCCCAGCATTTT.